A single sample is the source of the 31 T cell receptor beta chains below, sequenced in a study of immune cell composition in non-small cell lung cancer. Normal lung was sampled as far from the tumour as possible, at least 3 cm. Assay used: immunoSEQ multiplex PCR; TCRdb lists only in-frame clones, some missing. The table has about a thousand clones, 76% seen once. The sample was non-adjacent lung tissue. These receptors came from a human donor with non-small cell lung cancer.

The table lists this clone with a count of one. The CDR3 region has the DNA TGTGCCAGCAGTGAAAAGAGGACAGGTCCTAGCACAGATACGCAGTATTTT. Protein: CASSEKRTGPSTDTQYF. This chain links TRBV25-1 with TRBJ2-3; TRBD1 matches at 7 bases. Germline V CDR1 and CDR2: MGHDK, SYGVNS. Losses at the gene ends were 2 bases for V and 0 bases for J; bases not matched to a gene: 8. The length of the CDR3 is 17 residues.

V and J are TRBV5-1 and TRBJ2-2, with D possibly TRBD2 on 6 matching bases. The V end lost 7 bases, the J end lost 2 bases, and 12 bases lay between the germline ends. Germline V CDR1 and CDR2: SGHRS, YFSETQ. This CDR3 contains 14 residues. The CDR3 region has the DNA TGCGCCAGCCTCGGGGGTGTCAACACCGGGGAGCTGTTTTTT. Translation gives CASLGGVNTGELFF.

The J gene is TRBJ2-1, the V gene TRBV7-2, with TRBD2 matching 7 bases. The V and J ends lost 4 bases and 0 bases, in that order; junction bases with no gene match: 6. Germline-derived CDR1 and CDR2 are SGHTA and FQGNSA. The CDR3 length is 16 residues. The CDR3 nucleotides read TGTGCCAGCAGCTCGCGGGGGTTCCCCTCCTACAATGAGCAGTTCTTC. It encodes CASSSRGFPSYNEQFF.

This chain joins TRBV4-2 and TRBJ2-1; D is possibly TRBD2 (6 bases). V lost 1 base to trimming and J lost 9 bases, with 19 bases between them. The CDR3 is 16 residues long. Germline V gene data show CDR1 as LGHNA and CDR2 as YNFKEQ. The CDR3 DNA follows: TGTGCCAGCAGCCAAGTTACCCCCAGGGAGGAGGGTGAGCAGTTCTTC. Protein: CASSQVTPREEGEQFF.

In its sample, this clone was seen a few times. The J gene is TRBJ1-3, the V gene TRBV18; 7 positions agree with TRBD1. Germline loops: CDR1 KGHSH, CDR2 LQKENI. The CDR3 runs to 16 residues. The J segment lost 4 bases and the V segment lost 4 bases, leaving 10 bases of the junction unmatched. DNA of the CDR3: TGTGCCAGCTCACAATCCGGGACAGCAGGGGGAAACACCATATATTTT. This sequence encodes CASSQSGTAGGNTIYF.

This chain links TRBV7-2 with TRBJ2-1; tentative D call: TRBD2 (7 bases). V shed 6 bases and J shed 2 bases, with 20 bases lying between them. Germline V CDR1 and CDR2: SGHTA, FQGNSA. The CDR3 totals 17 residues. This CDR3 reads CASRRRAGAATYNEQFF. DNA of the CDR3: TGTGCCAGCAGACGACGTGCGGGGGCCGCTACCTACAATGAGCAGTTCTTC.

V is TRBV28 and J is TRBJ1-2; tentative D call: TRBD1 (5 bases). Deletions cut 4 bases from V and 0 bases from J, with 9 bases between. CDR1 and CDR2 (germline): MDHEN, SYDVKM. The CDR3 covers 14 residues. The CDR3 loop reads CASSSGHANYGYTF. CDR3 in DNA: TGTGCCAGCAGTTCGGGGCATGCTAACTATGGCTACACCTTC.

The rearrangement uses TRBV9 and TRBJ2-5; possible D gene TRBD1, 7 bases. This CDR3 region has 16 residues. The germline V and J ends were trimmed by 4 bases and 2 bases, with 18 bases remaining between them. Germline V gene data show CDR1 as SGDLS and CDR2 as YYNGEE. CDR3 protein: CASSSRGRGVQETQYF. The DNA of the CDR3 is TGTGCCAGCAGCTCCCGAGGCAGGGGGGTTCAAGAGACCCAGTACTTC.

This sequence joins TRBV4-2 and TRBJ1-2; no clear D gene. CDR1 and CDR2 from the germline V gene are LGHNA and YNFKEQ. Trimming cost V 5 bases and J 4 bases, with 14 bases left between them. CDR3 length: 14 residues. This CDR3 is CASSLESGAYGYTF. The CDR3 DNA is TGTGCCAGCAGCTTGGAATCAGGTGCCTATGGCTACACCTTC.

The CDR3 loop reads CATSKTADRNKQYF. The DNA of the CDR3 is TGTGCCACCAGCAAGACGGCTGACAGGAATAAGCAGTACTTC. The chain has TRBV15 and TRBJ2-7; D possibly corresponds to TRBD1 (6 bases). The CDR3 covers 14 residues. Trimming pared 4 bases from V and 8 bases from J, leaving 18 bases between. Germline V gives CDR1 LNHNV, CDR2 YYDKDF (reference sequence).

This clone was found a few times. The V gene is TRBV6-5, the J gene TRBJ2-2; D is undetermined. Deletions cut 2 bases from V and 6 bases from J, with 10 bases between. This CDR3 contains 14 residues. Germline V gene sequence: CDR1 MNHEY, CDR2 SVGAGI. As DNA, the CDR3 is TGTGCCAGCAGTTACCTAGGGTACCCCGGGGAGCTGTTTTTT. Encoded protein: CASSYLGYPGELFF.

Only a few counts were recorded for this clone. The rearrangement uses TRBV28 and TRBJ2-3, with 8 bases fitting TRBD1. Germline V gives CDR1 MDHEN, CDR2 SYDVKM. After removal of 6 bases from V and 3 bases from J, the junction contained 8 bases not matched to a gene. The CDR3 has 15 amino acids. In DNA, the CDR3 is TGTGCCAGCAGGACAGGGGAAGGTGAAACAGATACGCAGTATTTT. This encodes CASRTGEGETDTQYF.

The V gene is TRBV6-4, the J gene TRBJ1-4, with a weak D call TRBD1 (6 bases). The CDR3 runs to 14 residues. Germline V gives CDR1 MRHNA, CDR2 SNTAGT. V was shortened by 10 bases and J by 0 bases, with 12 bases between the two germline ends. CDR3 amino acids: CATGDTATNEKLFF. The CDR3 bases are TGTGCCACAGGGGACACTGCAACTAATGAAAAACTGTTTTTT.

The sample holds a few counts of this clone. The chain uses TRBV7-6 and TRBJ1-5; 9 bases agree with TRBD1. CDR3 length: 17 residues. The V gene end was trimmed by 5 bases and the J gene end by 2 bases; junction bases not matched to a gene: 10. Germline CDR1 SGHVS, CDR2 FNYEAQ. CDR3 nucleotide sequence: TGTGCCAGCAGCCCTACAACACAGGGGGCGCGCAATCAGCCCCAGCATTTT. Translation: CASSPTTQGARNQPQHF. Full variable domain (remainder filled in from reference TRBV7-6 and TRBJ1-5): GAGVSQSPRYKVTKRGQDVALRCDPISGHVSLYWYRQALGQGPEFLTYFNYEAQQDKSGLPNDRFSAERPEGSISTLTIQRTEQRDSAMYRCASSPTTQGARNQPQHFGDGTRLSIL.

This clone appeared a few times. The rearrangement links TRBV6-5 to TRBJ2-7, with TRBD2 matching 9 bases. Germline trimming cut 5 bases from V and 3 bases from J; bases unmatched to any gene: 8. CDR1 and CDR2 (germline): MNHEY, SVGAGI. The CDR3 sequence is 15 residues long. CDR3 region: CASSPRGGYLYEQYF. CDR3 coding DNA: TGTGCCAGCAGTCCGCGGGGGGGGTATCTCTACGAGCAGTACTTC.

The chain carries TRBV7-9 and TRBJ2-7; D perhaps matches TRBD1 (5 bases). This CDR3 has 13 amino acids. Germline V gene lookup returns CDR1 SEHNR and CDR2 FQNEAQ (reference sequence). V was clipped by 5 bases and J by 3 bases, with 11 bases between them. The CDR3 reads CASSPRQFYEQYF. For the CDR3, the DNA is TGTGCCAGCAGCCCTAGACAGTTCTACGAGCAGTACTTC. The entire variable domain, with the rest obtained from reference TRBV7-9 and TRBJ2-7, is as follows: DTGVSQNPRHKITKRGQNVTFRCDPISEHNRLYWYRQTLGQGPEFLTYFQNEAQLEKSRLLSDRFSAERPKGSFSTLEIQRTEQGDSAMYLCASSPRQFYEQYFGPGTRLTVT.

The chain links TRBV27 to TRBJ1-2; no firm D call. The V and J ends lost 3 bases and 6 bases respectively, with 11 bases between them. CDR1 and CDR2 (germline): MNHEY, SMNVEV (reference sequence). CDR3 length: 13 residues. The CDR3 loop reads CASSLKGGDGYTF. CDR3 in DNA: TGTGCCAGCAGTTTGAAGGGAGGCGATGGCTACACCTTC.

V is TRBV4-2 and J is TRBJ1-2, with no clear D. Trimming removed 1 base at V and 0 bases at J, with 12 bases between. There are 16 residues in the CDR3. Germline V CDR1 and CDR2: LGHNA, YNFKEQ. The CDR3 reads CASSQGISPANYGYTF. DNA for the CDR3: TGTGCCAGCAGCCAAGGTATCAGCCCCGCTAACTATGGCTACACCTTC.

The V gene is TRBV6-9, the J gene TRBJ2-7; D perhaps matches TRBD2 (5 bases). V gave up 3 bases and J gave up 0 bases, with 12 bases separating them. Per the germline V gene, CDR1 is MNHGY and CDR2 is SVAAGI. This CDR3 has 15 amino acids. CDR3 in amino acids: CASSYRDPGSYEQYF. CDR3 DNA sequence: TGTGCCAGCAGTTACCGGGATCCCGGCTCCTACGAGCAGTACTTC.

This clone was detected a few times. The V call is TRBV10-3, the J call TRBJ1-5; D may be TRBD1 (6 bases). Germline V gene sequence: CDR1 ENHRY, CDR2 SYGVKD. Between the trimmed V and J ends, which lost 4 bases and 7 bases, there was a span of 14 bases. The CDR3 is 14 amino acids. The CDR3 DNA reads as TGTGCCATCAGTGCCGACCCGGGGGGCCAGCCCCAGCATTTT. This translates into CAISADPGGQPQHF.

This clone was picked up a small number of times. This chain joins TRBV29-1 and TRBJ2-5; D remains ambiguous. Trimming cost V 4 bases and J 0 bases, with 9 bases left between them. This CDR3 is built from 13 residues. Looked up from germline, CDR1 is SQVTM and CDR2 is ANQGSEA. The DNA for the CDR3 is TGCAGCGTTGCCCCACGGTACCAAGAGACCCAGTACTTC. It yields the protein CSVAPRYQETQYF. Variable domain in full (rest from reference TRBV29-1 and TRBJ2-5): SAVISQKPSRDICQRGTSLTIQCQVDSQVTMMFWYRQQPGQSLTLIATANQGSEATYESGFVIDKFPISRPNLTFSTLTVSNMSPEDSSIYLCSVAPRYQETQYFGPGTRLLVL.

The V call is TRBV18, the J call TRBJ2-7, with TRBD1 matching over 10 bases. CDR1 is KGHSH, CDR2 LQKENI, per germline. The CDR3 has 15 amino acids. V dropped 0 bases and J dropped 4; count of bases not matched to a gene: 3. The DNA for the CDR3 is TGTGCCAGCTCACCACCGGGACAGGGGAGATACGAGCAGTACTTC. Translated: CASSPPGQGRYEQYF.

The chain carries TRBV1 and TRBJ2-6; the table assigns TRBD1, which was not confirmed against the DNA. TRBV1 is termed a pseudogene. The CDR3 runs to 15 residues. Written as DNA, the CDR3 is TGCACCAGCAGGCATGCACAAAGTCGGGCCAACGTCCTGACTTTC. Translation gives CTSRHAQSRANVLTF.

The V gene is TRBV9, the J gene TRBJ2-2; D is perhaps TRBD1 (6 bases). Germline V gives CDR1 SGDLS, CDR2 YYNGEE. Trimming stripped 4 bases from V and 0 bases from J, with 16 bases between. The CDR3 sequence is 17 residues long. The CDR3 DNA sequence: TGTGCCAGCAGCCATCCTAAGGGGGAAGCGAACACCGGGGAGCTGTTTTTT. Its translation is CASSHPKGEANTGELFF. The complete variable domain, with remaining parts taken from reference TRBV9 and TRBJ2-2, reads DSGVTQTPKHLITATGQRVTLRCSPRSGDLSVYWYQQSLDQGLQFLIQYYNGEERAKGNILERFSAQQFPDLHSELNLSSLELGDSALYFCASSHPKGEANTGELFFGEGSRLTVL.

The CDR3 region is CASSPDNNQPQHF. The CDR3 DNA sequence: TGTGCCAGCAGCCCCGACAACAATCAGCCCCAGCATTTT. The V and J genes are TRBV7-2 and TRBJ1-5; unclear D gene. The V and J ends lost 5 bases and 3 bases respectively, with 8 bases between them. CDR3 length equals 13 residues. Germline V gives CDR1 SGHTA, CDR2 FQGNSA.

The chain has TRBV2 and TRBJ1-2; weak D call: TRBD1 (5 bases). This CDR3 comprises 14 residues. The V gene's germline CDR1 is SNHLY and CDR2 FYNNEI. The germline V and J ends were trimmed by 6 bases and 2 bases, with 13 bases remaining between them. The CDR3 sequence: CASRGGEKNYGYTF. CDR3 DNA sequence: TGTGCCAGCAGGGGGGGGGAGAAAAACTATGGCTACACCTTC.

The V and J genes are TRBV5-1 and TRBJ1-5, with D uncertain. The CDR3 contains 15 residues. With 0 bases removed from V and 3 bases from J, the gap between germline ends came to 10 bases. Germline V gene sequence: CDR1 SGHRS, CDR2 YFSETQ. The CDR3 loop reads CASSLGGTSNQPQHF. CDR3 DNA: TGCGCCAGCAGCTTGGGCGGTACCTCCAATCAGCCCCAGCATTTT.

The J gene is TRBJ1-3, the V gene TRBV27; 8 positions match TRBD1. Trimming took 6 bases from V and 0 from J; bases not matched to a gene: 4. Germline lookup yields CDR1 MNHEY and CDR2 SMNVEV (reference sequence). The CDR3 totals 15 residues. Written as DNA, the CDR3 is TGTGCCAGCAGGGGGGACAGGTCCTCTGGAAACACCATATATTTT. This sequence encodes CASRGDRSSGNTIYF.

In nucleotides, the CDR3 is TGCGCCACCACAAGGGGGGGACAGTTTAACACCGGGGAGCTGTTTTTT. This codes for CATTRGGQFNTGELFF. The chain joins TRBV4-1 to TRBJ2-2; D may be TRBD1 or TRBD2 (7 bases each). With 10 bases removed from V and 2 bases from J, the gap between germline ends came to 20 bases. The CDR3 has 16 residues. The V gene's germline CDR1 is MGHRA and CDR2 YSYEKL.

The rearrangement links TRBV5-1 to TRBJ2-2, with TRBD1 identical over 7 bases. V lost 4 bases, J lost 6 bases, and 9 bases stayed unmatched. CDR1 and CDR2 from the germline V gene are SGHRS and YFSETQ. The CDR3 has 15 residues. CDR3 loop: CASSQQGQGAGELFF. CDR3 bases: TGCGCCAGCAGCCAACAGGGCCAGGGGGCCGGGGAGCTGTTTTTT.

This clone has only one observation. The V call is TRBV5-1, the J call TRBJ2-1, with no clear D. Germline V CDR1 and CDR2: SGHRS, YFSETQ. Trimming cost V 1 base and J 7 bases, with 12 bases left between them. This CDR3 has 14 amino acids. CDR3 loop: CASSLTIGVNEQFF. The CDR3 nucleotides are TGCGCCAGCAGCTTGACCATTGGGGTAAATGAGCAGTTCTTC.